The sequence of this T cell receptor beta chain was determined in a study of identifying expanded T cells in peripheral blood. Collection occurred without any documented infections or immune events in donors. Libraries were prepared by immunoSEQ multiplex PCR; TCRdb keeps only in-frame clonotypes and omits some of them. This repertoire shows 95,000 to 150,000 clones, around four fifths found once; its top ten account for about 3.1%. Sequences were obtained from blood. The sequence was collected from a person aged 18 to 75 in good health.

CDR3 region: CASSPRTGSHTEAFF. The CDR3 nucleotides read TGTGCCAGTAGTCCCCGGACAGGGTCGCACACTGAAGCTTTCTTT. This chain uses TRBV19 with TRBJ1-1; TRBD1 matches 8 bases. CDR1 is LNHDA and CDR2 is SQIVND in the germline V gene (reference sequence). The V gene end was trimmed by 5 bases and the J gene end by 3 bases; junction bases not matched to a gene: 8. The CDR3 has 15 amino acids.